This TCR beta chain was captured by sequencing in a study of T cell repertoires in cytomegalovirus infection. Study-wide background: Matching HLA type and CMV infection were both indicated by public TCR beta signatures.

This clonotype was observed a handful of times. Its target is unknown. TCRdb re-analysed the reads in MiXCR, keeping a single row per CDR3 protein. The sample yields some 900,000 distinct CDR3 sequences, around a third seen once. V gave up 4 bases and J gave up 4 bases; unmatched junction bases: 9. The CDR3 spans 15 residues. Germline V gene sequence: CDR1 ENHRY, CDR2 SYGVKD. Material: cultured CD8+ T cells from PBMCs, obtained from culture after CMV antigen stimulation. The chain couples TRBV10-3 to TRBJ2-7; 8 nucleotides align to TRBD1. The receptor comes from a human donor in good health (CMV status not recorded). Some clones in this sample may be carry-over from other donors' samples. CDR3 DNA sequence: TGTGCCATCAGTGTCCGCGAGGACAGGGCTTACGAGCAGTACTTC. Protein sequence: CAISVREDRAYEQYF.